Listed below are T cell receptor beta chains from one sample, sequenced in a study of naive and memory T cell subsets. TCRdb reprocessed the UMI-ligation and nested PCR reads with MiXCR, giving one entry per CDR3 protein. The sample yields about 22,000 distinct CDR3 sequences, around 9% seen once. The sequenced sample consisted of central memory CD8+ T cells from blood. Every receptor here comes from a human donor in good health. The conserved cysteine and the conserved F or W are not part of the CDR3 here. The D gene is left open where the match is weak.

V gene,D gene,CDR3 protein
TRBV30,TRBD1,AWSGDRGFNEQF
TRBV29-1,TRBD2,SVEPSGPWDGELF
TRBV6-2/TRBV6-3,NA,ASTLEVRGVTGELF
TRBV27,NA,ASSLDASSYNEQF
TRBV3-1,NA,ASSQVYWGSTDTQY
TRBV20-1,NA,SAKGGVVGPESYEQY
TRBV5-1,NA,ASSLLGIPYEQY
TRBV19,NA,ASSIGLGVSQPQH
TRBV6-6,TRBD1,ASIRDRDLN
TRBV6-6,TRBD2,ASSYSSIAGGGRYEQY
TRBV5-4,NA,ASSLWTAYEQY
TRBV29-1,NA,SVVDVSNRGSYEQY
TRBV4-2,NA,ASSQVNEQF
TRBV7-8,TRBD2,ASSLHLLASTDTQY
TRBV15,NA,ATSRDGGYTEAF
TRBV29-1,NA,SVHGTYGEAF
TRBV6-2/TRBV6-3,TRBD1,ASSTRGGWFDTEAF
TRBV6-5,NA,ASSTRLTVTYEQY
TRBV2,NA,ASSEGSFEQY
TRBV5-5,NA,ASSFGRVTYNEQF
TRBV6-4,NA,ASSDVPQGSDTQY
TRBV4-1,TRBD2,ASSHPPLAGGPHNEQF
TRBV7-8,TRBD2,ASSSDLAGGPDEQF
TRBV29-1,NA,SVEDPGTSSYNEQF
TRBV20-1,NA,SASSSSLGYEQY
TRBV7-8,TRBD2,ASSPILASSYNEQF
TRBV14,TRBD2,ASSQTGRTSGAYEQY
TRBV4-1,TRBD2,ASSQLGGPRNEQF
TRBV28,NA,ASSRTQTWGNQPQH
TRBV13,TRBD2,ASSPSGAGGIYEQY
TRBV7-9,NA,AVRAPSTDTQY
TRBV27,TRBD1,ASSPGTGVIGYT
TRBV29-1,TRBD2,SVESLGLAPSQETQY
TRBV4-3,TRBD2,ASSQLAGDYNEQF
TRBV12-2,NA,ASRLRTSGRATDTQY
TRBV9,TRBD2,ASSEPGLAGVINEQF
TRBV10-3,TRBD1,AISEGTGGDYGYT
TRBV5-1,NA,ASSLDSFRVNTEAF
TRBV6-2/TRBV6-3,NA,ASSYSSGGPWETQY
TRBV29-1,NA,SVQESGEQY
TRBV27,NA,ASSYGTTDFSYNSPLH
TRBV6-1,TRBD1,ASSETDRVYGYT
TRBV29-1,NA,SAEGREQF
TRBV6-6,NA,ASSYVRADGYT
TRBV28,NA,ASSLALSGGSTDTQY
TRBV27,NA,ASSPGPQVGAY
TRBV9,TRBD2,ASSVGGGAKNIQY
TRBV5-1,NA,ASSPTIFRTSYEQY
TRBV27,TRBD1,ASSQDVGQVNQPQH
TRBV7-9,NA,ASSPQLRGPSQETQY